Each of the 17 T cell receptor beta chains below was sequenced from the same sample in a study of blood T cell repertoires in COVID-19. The table came from immunoSEQ multiplex PCR; TCRdb's copy has only in-frame clones and leaves some out. The repertoire holds about 330,000 clones, with 70% to 90% as singletons. Source material: peripheral blood. These receptors were obtained from a woman aged 45-65 years with active or convalescent COVID-19.

J is TRBJ1-5 and V is TRBV12-5; TRBD1 might be the D (5 bases). V was clipped by 9 bases and J by 4 bases, with 19 bases between them. Germline V gene lookup returns CDR1 LGHNT and CDR2 FRNRAP. This CDR3 spans 15 amino acids. CDR3 sequence (DNA): TGTGCTAGCGGGATAGGGGAGGGGAGGAATCAGCCCCAGCATTTT. Its protein is CASGIGEGRNQPQHF.

V and J are TRBV5-1 and TRBJ2-6, with 7 nucleotides matching TRBD1. V dropped 4 bases and J dropped 0; count of bases not matched to a gene: 10. Germline loops: CDR1 SGHRS, CDR2 YFSETQ. This CDR3 contains 18 residues. As DNA, the CDR3 is TGCGCCAGCAGCACGGGACAGCCTATTCTCTCTGGGGCCAACGTCCTGACTTTC. It yields the protein CASSTGQPILSGANVLTF. The full variable domain, completed using reference TRBV5-1 and TRBJ2-6, is KAGVTQTPRYLIKTRGQQVTLSCSPISGHRSVSWYQQTPGQGLQFLFEYFSETQRNKGNFPGRFSGRQFSNSRSEMNVSTLELGDSALYLCASSTGQPILSGANVLTFGAGSRLTVL.

J is TRBJ2-3 and V is TRBV6-2 or TRBV6-3; 12 bases agree with TRBD2. From germline, CDR1 is MNHEY and CDR2 SVGEGT. CDR3 length: 17 amino acids. V shed 0 bases and J 0 bases; nucleotides not matched to a gene: 1. In DNA form, the CDR3 reads TGTGCCAGCAGTTACTCTCTAGCGGGAGGGAGCACAGATACGCAGTATTTT. It specifies CASSYSLAGGSTDTQYF.

The chain has TRBV6-5 and TRBJ1-5; 8 bases line up with TRBD1. Germline assignment: CDR1 MNHEY and CDR2 SVGAGI. This CDR3 contains 16 residues. V lost 2 bases, J lost 2 bases, and 5 bases stayed unmatched. In DNA, the CDR3 is TGTGCCAGCAGTTACCGGGACAGGTATGGCAATCAGCCCCAGCATTTT. Translation gives CASSYRDRYGNQPQHF.

V gene TRBV7-9 combines with J gene TRBJ2-2; 7 bases align to TRBD1. Germline V lookup: CDR1 SEHNR, CDR2 FQNEAQ (reference sequence). This CDR3 has 15 residues. V dropped 5 bases and J dropped 4; count of bases not matched to a gene: 7. Here the CDR3 reads CASSPQGTGTGELFF. The CDR3 coding sequence is TGTGCCAGCAGCCCACAGGGGACGGGCACCGGGGAGCTGTTTTTT.

The chain joins TRBV4-1 to TRBJ1-5, with a possible D match to TRBD1 (6 bases). This CDR3 has 14 residues. The V gene lost 5 bases and the J gene lost 1 base, with 9 bases spanning the gap. Germline V lookup: CDR1 MGHRA, CDR2 YSYEKL. The CDR3 loop reads CASSYQGSNQPQHF. The CDR3 DNA follows: TGCGCCAGCAGCTACCAGGGGAGCAATCAGCCCCAGCATTTT.

J is TRBJ2-7 and V is TRBV5-1; maybe TRBD1 (6 bases). The CDR3 covers 14 residues. V was pared by 0 bases and J by 2 bases, with 9 bases between. Germline V gene sequence: CDR1 SGHRS, CDR2 YFSETQ. The CDR3 here is CASSLDGQTYEQYF. The CDR3 DNA is TGCGCCAGCAGCTTGGACGGACAGACCTACGAGCAGTACTTC.

V is TRBV6-1 and J is TRBJ1-2; weak D call: TRBD1 (5 bases). The CDR3 has 13 residues. The ends were cut back, 2 bases at V and 9 bases at J, with 13 bases in the middle. The germline CDR1 and CDR2 sequences are MNHNS and SASEGT. This chain's CDR3 is CASSESRVLRYTF. The CDR3 coding sequence is TGTGCCAGCAGTGAAAGCAGGGTTCTCCGCTACACCTTC.

The chain combines TRBV6-2 or TRBV6-3 with TRBJ2-5; TRBD2 is a possible D gene (5 bases). The V end lost 2 bases, the J end lost 2 bases, and 9 bases lay between the germline ends. The CDR3 loop spans 14 amino acids. Germline V gives CDR1 MNHEY, CDR2 SVGEGT. CDR3 protein: CASSYRPGQETQYF. For the CDR3, the DNA is TGTGCCAGCAGTTACCGACCGGGGCAAGAGACCCAGTACTTC.

The chain combines TRBV3-1 (or the pseudogene TRBV3-2) with TRBJ2-3; D is uncertain. The CDR3 sequence is 13 residues long. Per germline, CDR1 LGHDT and CDR2 YNNKEL (reference sequence). The germline V and J ends were trimmed by 9 bases and 0 bases, with 10 bases remaining between them. The CDR3 sequence is CASSQASTDTQYF. The CDR3 DNA reads as TGTGCCAGTTCTCAAGCTAGCACAGATACGCAGTATTTT.

V usage is TRBV4-2 and J usage is TRBJ1-3; TRBD1 agrees at 7 bases. V trimming: 1 base; J trimming: 1 base; junction bases outside the gene matches: 7. CDR3 length: 17 residues. Germline CDR1 is LGHNA and CDR2 is YNFKEQ. The DNA for the CDR3 is TGTGCCAGCAGCCAAGCGACAGGGATCCGTTCTGGAAACACCATATATTTT. This encodes CASSQATGIRSGNTIYF.

CDR3 sequence reads: CASSARTGGRMNTEAFF. The CDR3 coding sequence is TGCGCCAGCAGCGCCAGGACAGGGGGTAGGATGAACACTGAAGCTTTCTTT. The chain has TRBV5-1 and TRBJ1-1; 10 bases align to TRBD1. The CDR3 sequence is 17 residues long. Trimming took 4 bases from V and 0 from J; bases not matched to a gene: 9. Per germline, CDR1 SGHRS and CDR2 YFSETQ.

V and J are TRBV9 and TRBJ1-3; no clear D gene. This CDR3 is built from 16 residues. The germline gives CDR1 SGDLS, CDR2 YYNGEE. V shed 5 bases and J shed 0 bases, with 15 bases lying between them. CDR3 sequence: CASSFAASSSGNTIYF. In DNA form, the CDR3 reads TGTGCCAGCAGTTTCGCAGCGTCGAGCTCTGGAAACACCATATATTTT. The full variable domain, rest sourced from reference TRBV9 and TRBJ1-3, is DSGVTQTPKHLITATGQRVTLRCSPRSGDLSVYWYQQSLDQGLQFLIQYYNGEERAKGNILERFSAQQFPDLHSELNLSSLELGDSALYFCASSFAASSSGNTIYFGEGSWLTVV.

This clone was seen a few times. The chain recombines TRBV7-9 with TRBJ2-3; D not resolved. Germline V lookup: CDR1 SEHNR, CDR2 FQNEAQ (reference sequence). Between the trimmed V and J ends, which lost 5 bases and 3 bases, there was a span of 12 bases. This CDR3 is 14 amino acids long. CDR3 sequence: CASSRSSGTDTQYF. The CDR3 DNA is TGTGCCAGCAGCCGATCTAGTGGGACAGATACGCAGTATTTT.

The genes are TRBV15 and TRBJ2-7, with 8 bases identical to TRBD2. The ends lost 1 base at V and 0 bases at J; junction bases unmatched: 5. Germline CDR1 is LNHNV and CDR2 is YYDKDF (reference sequence). CDR3 size: 16 residues. This CDR3 is CATSRGVAGPSYEQYF. The CDR3 nucleotides read TGTGCCACCAGCAGAGGGGTAGCGGGGCCCTCCTACGAGCAGTACTTC.

This clone appeared once. J is TRBJ2-3 and V is TRBV3-1 (or the pseudogene TRBV3-2), with 7 bases matching TRBD2. The V gene's germline CDR1 is LGHDT and CDR2 YNNKEL (reference sequence). This CDR3 has 16 residues. The trim removed 3 bases at V and 6 bases at J, leaving 12 bases unmatched. Written as DNA, the CDR3 is TGTGCCAGCAGCCAGGGTACTAGCGCCCGACGGGATACGCAGTATTTT. This codes for CASSQGTSARRDTQYF.

The genes are TRBV7-3 and TRBJ2-7; 9 bases are a match to TRBD1. CDR3 size: 14 residues. Germline CDR1 SGHTA, CDR2 FQGTGA. After removal of 5 bases from V and 3 bases from J, the junction contained 5 bases not matched to a gene. CDR3: CASSRGQGNYEQYF. For the CDR3, the DNA is TGTGCCAGCAGCCGGGGACAGGGAAACTACGAGCAGTACTTC.